The rows below give T cell receptor beta chains drawn from one sample of a study of T cells in narcolepsy. This table comes from immunoSEQ multiplex PCR, and its TCRdb copy is limited to in-frame clones, with some not included. The repertoire holds 25,000 to 35,000 clones, with less than 90% as singletons. The sequenced sample consisted of CD45RA- memory CD4+ T cells from PBMCs. These receptors were obtained from a human donor with narcolepsy. Both conserved end residues are part of each CDR3. Fields, in order: J gene, CDR3 length, D gene, V gene, clone size, CDR3 protein, CDR3 DNA. D genes are given only for firm matches. Clone size, where shown, is once, few, many, or a class for clones that have expanded.

TRBJ2-7 | 15 | TRBD2 | TRBV5-6 | . | CASSLDGWGGHEQYF | TGTGCCAGCAGCTTGGATGGCTGGGGGGGACACGAGCAGTACTTC
TRBJ1-6 | 19 | . | TRBV27 | . | CASTQISGHNLKINSPLHF | TGTGCCAGCACCCAAATCTCGGGACACAACCTAAAAATTAATTCACCCCTCCACTTT
TRBJ1-6 | 15 | . | TRBV14 | few | CASSQVRQGGSPLHF | TGTGCCAGCAGCCAAGTGAGGCAGGGAGGGTCACCCCTCCACTTT
TRBJ2-7 | 14 | . | TRBV5-4 | . | CASRPGGGPYEQYF | TGTGCCAGCAGACCAGGAGGGGGGCCCTACGAGCAGTACTTC
TRBJ1-2 | 14 | TRBD1 | TRBV7-2 | . | CASSLEGTGSGYTF | TGTGCCAGCAGCTTAGAGGGGACAGGGTCTGGCTACACCTTC
TRBJ2-1 | 14 | TRBD1 | TRBV5-1 | . | CASSLRQGHDEQFF | TGCGCCAGCAGCTTGCGACAGGGGCATGATGAGCAGTTCTTC
TRBJ1-4 | 15 | . | TRBV9 | . | CASSVDNSPTEKLFF | TGTGCCAGCAGCGTAGACAACAGCCCAACTGAAAAACTGTTTTTT
TRBJ1-3 | 17 | . | TRBV7-2 | once | CASSLEGRSASGNTIYF | TGTGCCAGCAGCTTAGAAGGCCGCTCCGCCTCTGGAAACACCATATATTTT
TRBJ1-2 | 15 | TRBD1 | TRBV7-2 | . | CASSPSGTGVNGYTF | TGTGCCAGCAGCCCCTCCGGGACAGGGGTTAACGGCTACACCTTC
TRBJ2-7 | 16 | . | TRBV6-6 | few | CASSPISGQSNYEQYF | TGTGCCAGCAGTCCCATCTCCGGACAAAGCAACTACGAGCAGTACTTC
TRBJ1-4 | 15 | . | TRBV5-8 | . | CASSLAEGGDEKLFF | TGTGCCAGCAGCTTGGCCGAGGGGGGGGATGAAAAACTGTTTTTT
TRBJ1-2 | 16 | TRBD1 | TRBV13 | . | CASSTGTGAIIYGYTF | TGTGCCAGCAGCACCGGGACAGGAGCCATAATCTATGGCTACACCTTC
TRBJ2-1 | 15 | TRBD1 | TRBV5-1 | once | CASSRGGTGVNEQFF | TGCGCCAGCAGCAGGGGCGGGACAGGGGTCAATGAGCAGTTCTTC
TRBJ1-6 | 14 | . | TRBV6-1 | . | CASSEGYSNSPLHF | TGTGCCAGCAGTGAAGGATACAGTAATTCACCCCTCCACTTT
TRBJ2-2 | 14 | . | TRBV6-1 | once | CASRKHPNTGELFF | TGTGCCAGCAGGAAGCACCCGAACACCGGGGAGCTGTTTTTT
TRBJ2-1 | 18 | TRBD2 | TRBV4-1 | . | CASSQGAGGRSSYNEQFF | TGCGCCAGCAGCCAAGGAGCGGGGGGTCGAAGCTCCTACAATGAGCAGTTCTTC
TRBJ2-1 | 15 | TRBD2 | TRBV9 | . | CASSVVLAGGNEQFF | TGTGCCAGCAGCGTAGTACTAGCGGGGGGGAATGAGCAGTTCTTC
TRBJ2-1 | 15 | . | TRBV5-4 | . | CASSLGGRRDNEQFF | TGTGCCAGCAGCTTGGGTGGGCGGCGGGACAATGAGCAGTTCTTC
TRBJ1-1 | 14 | TRBD1 | TRBV6-6 | . | CASSYKTGGADAFF | TGTGCCAGCAGTTACAAGACAGGGGGAGCTGATGCTTTCTTT
TRBJ2-6 | 14 | . | TRBV27 | . | CASCLRSGANVLTF | TGTGCCAGCTGCCTACGGTCTGGGGCCAACGTCCTGACTTTC
TRBJ1-2 | 14 | . | TRBV6-5 | . | CASSYSVADYGYTF | TGTGCCAGCAGTTACTCGGTGGCAGACTATGGCTACACCTTC
TRBJ2-7 | 14 | . | TRBV10-1 | . | CASSERPGNYEQYF | TGCGCCAGCAGTGAACGTCCGGGAAACTACGAGCAGTACTTC
TRBJ1-3 | 15 | TRBD1 | TRBV2 | . | CASIRDRGRQDTIYF | TGTGCCAGCATCCGGGACAGGGGGAGACAAGACACCATATATTTT
TRBJ2-3 | 14 | TRBD1 | TRBV7-3 | . | CASSPTGTTDTQYF | TGTGCCAGCAGCCCGACAGGGACCACAGATACGCAGTATTTT
TRBJ1-6 | 16 | . | TRBV18 | . | CASSPPVKRGNSPLHF | TGTGCCAGCTCACCACCGGTAAAACGGGGGAATTCACCCCTCCACTTT
TRBJ2-7 | 17 | TRBD1 | TRBV14 | . | CASSQDFRTGVSYEQYF | TGTGCCAGCAGCCAAGACTTTAGGACAGGGGTCTCCTACGAGCAGTACTTC
TRBJ1-5 | 14 | . | TRBV30 | . | CAWSGGVSNQPQHF | TGTGCCTGGAGTGGCGGGGTTAGCAATCAGCCCCAGCATTTT
TRBJ2-1 | 18 | TRBD2 | TRBV4-2 | . | CASSQDQASGGGGNEQFF | TGTGCCAGCAGCCAAGATCAGGCTAGCGGGGGGGGAGGCAATGAGCAGTTCTTC
TRBJ2-3 | 13 | . | TRBV27 | . | CASSLYGTDTQYF | TGTGCCAGCAGTTTGTATGGCACAGATACGCAGTATTTT
TRBJ2-3 | 12 | . | TRBV2 | . | CASSTYTDTQYF | TGTGCCAGCAGTACTTACACAGATACGCAGTATTTT